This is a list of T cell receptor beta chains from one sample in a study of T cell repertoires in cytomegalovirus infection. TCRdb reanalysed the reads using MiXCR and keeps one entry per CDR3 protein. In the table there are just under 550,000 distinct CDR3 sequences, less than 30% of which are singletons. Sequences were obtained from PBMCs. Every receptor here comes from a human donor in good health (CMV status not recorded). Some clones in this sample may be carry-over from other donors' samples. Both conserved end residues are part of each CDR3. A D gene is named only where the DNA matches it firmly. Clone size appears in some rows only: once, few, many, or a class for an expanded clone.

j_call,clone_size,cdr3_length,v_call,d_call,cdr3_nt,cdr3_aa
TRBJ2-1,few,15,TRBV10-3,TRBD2,TGTGCCATCAGAGGACTAGCGGGAGGACCCAATGAGCAGTTCTTC,CAIRGLAGGPNEQFF
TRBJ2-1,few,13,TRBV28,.,TGTGCCAGCAGTGGTCTCGGGAATAATGAGCAGTTCTTC,CASSGLGNNEQFF
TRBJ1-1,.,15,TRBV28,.,TGTGCCAGCAGCTCCGGAGGGGCGGAGAACACTGAAGCTTTCTTT,CASSSGGAENTEAFF
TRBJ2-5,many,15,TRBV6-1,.,TGTGCCAGCAGTGAACAAGGACTGTTCCAAGAGACCCAGTACTTC,CASSEQGLFQETQYF
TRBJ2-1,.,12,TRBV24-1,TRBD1,TGTGCCACCACGACAGGGTACAATGAGCAGTTCTTC,CATTTGYNEQFF
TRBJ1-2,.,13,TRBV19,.,TGTGCCAGTAGTGGGAGAAGAATTGGCGGCTACACCTTC,CASSGRRIGGYTF
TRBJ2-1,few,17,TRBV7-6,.,TGTGCCAGCAGCTTCCAGGACGTCCCGAGCTCCTACAATGAGCAGTTCTTC,CASSFQDVPSSYNEQFF
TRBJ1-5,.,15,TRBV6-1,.,TGTGCCAGCAGTGAAGCGATCGGGAACAATCAGCCCCAGCATTTT,CASSEAIGNNQPQHF
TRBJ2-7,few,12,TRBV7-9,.,TGTGCCAGCAGCTCGATCACCTACGAGCAGTACTTC,CASSSITYEQYF
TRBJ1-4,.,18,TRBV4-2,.,TGTGCCAGCAGCCAAGATCCGTTTGGGGTCCCGGCTAATGAAAAACTGTTTTTT,CASSQDPFGVPANEKLFF
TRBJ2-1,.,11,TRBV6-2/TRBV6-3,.,TGTGCCAGCGCTTCGGGGAGTAGGGAGTTCTTC,CASASGSREFF
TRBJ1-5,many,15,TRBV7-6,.,TGTGCCAGCAGCTTAGTAGAGGGAAGCAATCAGCCCCAGCATTTT,CASSLVEGSNQPQHF
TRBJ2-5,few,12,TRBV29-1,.,TGCAGCGTAGCCGGGGGTCAAGAGACCCAGTACTTC,CSVAGGQETQYF
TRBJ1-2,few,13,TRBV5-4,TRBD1,TGTGCCAGCAGCGCCGACAGGGGCTATGGCTACACCTTC,CASSADRGYGYTF
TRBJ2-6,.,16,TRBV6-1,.,TGTGCCAGCAGTGAGGAGGTAGGGATCGGGGCCAACGTCCTGACTTTC,CASSEEVGIGANVLTF
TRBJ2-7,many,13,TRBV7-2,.,TGTGCCAGCAGCCCGGACCCATCCTACGAGCAGTACTTC,CASSPDPSYEQYF
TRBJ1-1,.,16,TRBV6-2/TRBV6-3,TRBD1,TGTGCCAGCAGTTACCGATTAGGACAGGGTAAGCCTGAAGCTTTCTTT,CASSYRLGQGKPEAFF
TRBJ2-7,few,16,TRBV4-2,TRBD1,TGTGCCAGCAGCCAAACTGCAGGGACAGGGTCCTACGAGCAGTACTTC,CASSQTAGTGSYEQYF
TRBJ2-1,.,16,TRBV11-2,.,TGTGCCAGCAGTTCCCTCCCGGGACTGGAGGGAGTCGCGCAGTTCTTC,CASSSLPGLEGVAQFF
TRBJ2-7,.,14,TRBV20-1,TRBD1,TGCAGTGCTACCTTTCCGGGACAGGGCTACGAGCAGTACTTC,CSATFPGQGYEQYF
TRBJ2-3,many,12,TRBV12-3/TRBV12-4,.,TGTGCCAGCAGTTCCACAATAGATACGCAGTATTTT,CASSSTIDTQYF
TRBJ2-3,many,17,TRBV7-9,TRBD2,TGTGCCAGCAGCTTAGCCTTGCTAGCGGGAGGTTCAGATACGCAGTATTTT,CASSLALLAGGSDTQYF
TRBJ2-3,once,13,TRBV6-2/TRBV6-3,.,TGTGCCAGCGGAGATACTAGCACAGATACGCAGTATTTT,CASGDTSTDTQYF
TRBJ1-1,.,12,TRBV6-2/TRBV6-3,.,TGTGCCAGCAGTTACTGGGCCGCTGAAGCTTTCTTT,CASSYWAAEAFF
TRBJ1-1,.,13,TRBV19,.,TGTGCCAGTAGTAGCAGGGGTCTCACTGAAGCTTTCTTT,CASSSRGLTEAFF
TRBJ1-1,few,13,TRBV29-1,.,TGCAGCGTTGAAGAGAACAGGAACACTGAAGCTTTCTTT,CSVEENRNTEAFF
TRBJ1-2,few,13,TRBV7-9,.,TGTGCCAGCAGCTTAGAGGTTGGCTATGGCTACACCTTC,CASSLEVGYGYTF
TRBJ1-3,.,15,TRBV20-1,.,TGCAGTGCTTCTTACGGCAGGGCCTCTGGAAACACCATATATTTT,CSASYGRASGNTIYF
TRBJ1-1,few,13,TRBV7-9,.,TGTGCCAGCAGCTGGGGTCAGAACACTGAAGCTTTCTTT,CASSWGQNTEAFF
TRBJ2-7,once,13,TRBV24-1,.,TGTGCCACCAGTGATCCGAGGTCCCACGAGCAGTACTTC,CATSDPRSHEQYF
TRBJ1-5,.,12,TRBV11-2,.,TGTGCCAGCAGCCCTCAGGATCAGCCCCAGCATTTT,CASSPQDQPQHF
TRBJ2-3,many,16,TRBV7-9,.,TGTGCCAGCAGCCGACTAGAATTTTCAAAAACAGATACGCAGTATTTT,CASSRLEFSKTDTQYF
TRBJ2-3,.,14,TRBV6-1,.,TGTGCCAGCAGGGACTACCTTAGCACAGATACGCAGTATTTT,CASRDYLSTDTQYF
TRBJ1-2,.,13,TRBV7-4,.,TGTGCCAGCAGGGGTGTCCCCCACTATGGCTACACCTTC,CASRGVPHYGYTF
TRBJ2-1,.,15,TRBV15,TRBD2,TGTGCCACCAGCAGAGATTGGCGACTAGCGAATGAGCAGTTCTTC,CATSRDWRLANEQFF
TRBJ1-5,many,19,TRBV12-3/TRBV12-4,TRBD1,TGTGCCAGCAGTTTTACCCAGGGACAGGGGGTCTTTAGCAATCAGCCCCAGCATTTT,CASSFTQGQGVFSNQPQHF
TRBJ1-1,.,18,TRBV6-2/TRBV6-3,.,TGTGCCAGCAGTTATGACCGGAGGGACACGGATATGAACACTGAAGCTTTCTTT,CASSYDRRDTDMNTEAFF
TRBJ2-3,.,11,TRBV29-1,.,TGCAGCGTTGAATGGGCAGATACGCAGTATTTT,CSVEWADTQYF
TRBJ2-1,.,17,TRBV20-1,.,TGCAGTGCTAGAATTCTTTGGACCGAAAGCTCCTACAATGAGCAGTTCTTC,CSARILWTESSYNEQFF
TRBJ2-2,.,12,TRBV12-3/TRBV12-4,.,TGTGCCAGCCCCTCTTTGGCCGGGGAGCTGTTTTTT,CASPSLAGELFF
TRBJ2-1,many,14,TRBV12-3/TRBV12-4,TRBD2,TGTGCCAGCAGCGGGACTAGCGGGAGGGGCGAGCAGTTCTTC,CASSGTSGRGEQFF
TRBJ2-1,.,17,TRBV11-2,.,TGTGCCAGCACCTTGAAACCAGACCGGGTTCTATACAATGAGCAGTTCTTC,CASTLKPDRVLYNEQFF
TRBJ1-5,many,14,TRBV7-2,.,TGTGCCAGCAGCTCTCGACAGGGCAATCAGCCCCAGCATTTT,CASSSRQGNQPQHF
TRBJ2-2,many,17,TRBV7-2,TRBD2,TGTGCCAGCAGCTTAGCGGTTACTAGCGGGACCCCCGGGGAGCTGTTTTTT,CASSLAVTSGTPGELFF
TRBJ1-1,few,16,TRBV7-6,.,TGTGCCAGCAGCAACATCGAAGGACGGGGGAACACTGAAGCTTTCTTT,CASSNIEGRGNTEAFF
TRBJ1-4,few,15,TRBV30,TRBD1,TGTGCCTGGAGCCGGACAGGGGGATTTAATGAAAAACTGTTTTTT,CAWSRTGGFNEKLFF
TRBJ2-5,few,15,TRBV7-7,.,TGTGCCAGCAGCTTAGGTGGCGGGGTGCAGGAGACCCAGTACTTC,CASSLGGGVQETQYF
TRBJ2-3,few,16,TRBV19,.,TGTGCCAGTAGTATGATGGCTAGCTGGCGTACAGATACGCAGTATTTT,CASSMMASWRTDTQYF
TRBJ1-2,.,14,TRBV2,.,TGTGCCAGCAGTCCGCAGTCACAGGGAGGTGGCTACACCTTC,CASSPQSQGGGYTF
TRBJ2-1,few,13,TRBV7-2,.,TGTGCCAGCAGCCCCGGAAGGTGGCGTGAGCAGTTCTTC,CASSPGRWREQFF
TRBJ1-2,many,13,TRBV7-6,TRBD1,TGTGCCAGCAGCTTAGGGACAGGTTCCGGCTACACCTTC,CASSLGTGSGYTF
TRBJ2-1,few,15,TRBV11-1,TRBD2,TGTGCCAGCAGCCCCCCCCTAGCGGCCTACAATGAGCAGTTCTTC,CASSPPLAAYNEQFF
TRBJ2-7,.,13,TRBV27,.,TGTGCCTCAGCCAGGGGCACAACCTACGAGCAGTACTTC,CASARGTTYEQYF
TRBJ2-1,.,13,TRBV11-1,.,TGTGCCAGCAGCTTATCTGGCTTCAATGAGCAGTTCTTC,CASSLSGFNEQFF
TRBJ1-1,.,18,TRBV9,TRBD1,TGTGCCAGCAGCGCGTATTATCCTGCCGGGACAGGCGGCCGTGAAGCTTTCTTT,CASSAYYPAGTGGREAFF